This passage covers 4 T cell receptor beta chains from one sample sequenced in a study of blood T cell repertoires in COVID-19. Assay: immunoSEQ multiplex PCR; the TCRdb copy retains only in-frame clones and omits some. The data contain fewer than 150,000 clones, around 83% of them singletons. The sequenced sample was PBMCs or T cells enriched from blood (not recorded which). The receptors here all came from a man aged 30 to 45 who had recovered from COVID-19.

As DNA, the CDR3 is TGTGCCAGCCGGGGTCCCCTTAGCAATCAGCCCCAGCATTTT. Its protein is CASRGPLSNQPQHF. The V call is TRBV19, the J call TRBJ1-5; D gene unclear. The V gene's germline CDR1 is LNHDA and CDR2 SQIVND (reference sequence). The CDR3 is 14 residues long. Trimming removed 9 bases from V and 0 bases from J, with 12 bases in between.

The rearrangement links TRBV4-1 to TRBJ1-6; possibly TRBD1 for D (6 bases). The CDR3 totals 14 residues. CDR1 is MGHRA, CDR2 YSYEKL, per germline. The V and J ends lost 0 bases and 9 bases respectively, with 9 bases between them. In DNA form, the CDR3 reads TGCGCCAGCAGCCAAGATAAAGGGGGTTCACCCCTCCACTTT. Encoded protein: CASSQDKGGSPLHF.

The rearrangement joins TRBV19 to TRBJ2-7; TRBD1 matches 11 bases. Germline CDR1 is LNHDA and CDR2 is SQIVND (reference sequence). V lost 5 bases to trimming and J lost 4 bases; unmatched junction nucleotides: 10. The CDR3 is 16 amino acids. The CDR3 region is CASSFSDRGLLYEQYF. DNA of the CDR3: TGTGCCAGTAGTTTTTCGGACAGGGGGCTACTGTACGAGCAGTACTTC.

J is TRBJ2-7 and V is TRBV29-1, with D possibly being TRBD1 (6 bases). CDR1 is SQVTM and CDR2 is ANQGSEA in the germline V gene. Trimming cost V 3 bases and J 1 base, with 34 bases left between them. This CDR3 is 21 amino acids long. The CDR3 bases are TGCAGCGTTGATTGGGCCCAGACAGGAGAGTATTTTGGTTTATTTTCCTACGAGCAGTACTTC. It encodes CSVDWAQTGEYFGLFSYEQYF.